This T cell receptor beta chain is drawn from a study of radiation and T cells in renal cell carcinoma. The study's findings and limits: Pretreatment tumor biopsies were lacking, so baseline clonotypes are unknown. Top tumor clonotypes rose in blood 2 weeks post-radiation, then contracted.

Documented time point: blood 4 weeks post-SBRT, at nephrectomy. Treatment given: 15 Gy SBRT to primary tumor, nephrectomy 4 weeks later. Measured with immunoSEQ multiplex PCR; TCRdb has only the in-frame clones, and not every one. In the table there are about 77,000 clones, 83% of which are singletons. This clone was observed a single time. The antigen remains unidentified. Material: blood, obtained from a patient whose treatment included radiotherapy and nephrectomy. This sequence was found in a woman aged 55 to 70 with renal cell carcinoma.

In DNA form, the CDR3 reads TGTGCCAGCAGTTTTTCCGGGCCCTGGGCGGATTATGGCTACACCTTC. It yields the protein CASSFSGPWADYGYTF. The chain combines TRBV28 with TRBJ1-2, with no clear D. The CDR3 spans 16 residues. Germline V gene sequence: CDR1 MDHEN, CDR2 SYDVKM. V was shortened by 3 bases and J by 5 bases, with 19 bases between the two germline ends.